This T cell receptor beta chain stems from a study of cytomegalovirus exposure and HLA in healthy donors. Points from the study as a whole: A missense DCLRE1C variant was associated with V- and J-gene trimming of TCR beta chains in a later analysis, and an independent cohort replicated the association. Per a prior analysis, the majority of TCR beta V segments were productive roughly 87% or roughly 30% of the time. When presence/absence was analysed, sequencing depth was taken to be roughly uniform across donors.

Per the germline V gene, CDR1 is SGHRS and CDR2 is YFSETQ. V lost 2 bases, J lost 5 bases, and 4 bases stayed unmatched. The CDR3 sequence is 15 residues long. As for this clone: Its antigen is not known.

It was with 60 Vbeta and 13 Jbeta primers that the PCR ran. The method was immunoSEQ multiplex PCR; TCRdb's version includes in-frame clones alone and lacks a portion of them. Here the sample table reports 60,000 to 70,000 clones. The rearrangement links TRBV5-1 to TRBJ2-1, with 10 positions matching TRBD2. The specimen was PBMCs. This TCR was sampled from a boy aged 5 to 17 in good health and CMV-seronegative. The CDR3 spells CASSLIAGGNNEQFF. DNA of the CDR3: TGCGCCAGCAGCTTAATAGCGGGGGGTAACAATGAGCAGTTCTTC.